These 10 T cell receptor beta chains came from one sample sequenced in a study of blood T cell repertoires in COVID-19. Libraries were prepared by immunoSEQ multiplex PCR; TCRdb keeps only in-frame clonotypes and omits some of them. The table has 270,000 or so clones, about 80% seen once. The specimen sequenced was peripheral blood. All receptors come from a human donor in a cohort sampled during active COVID-19.

This chain uses TRBV11-2 with TRBJ1-1, with D hard to call. CDR3 length: 13 amino acids. Trimming shortened V by 1 base and J by 2 bases, and 5 bases separated the two germline ends. Germline V gene lookup returns CDR1 SGHAT and CDR2 FQNNGV. Here the CDR3 reads CASSLGPNTEAFF. In nucleotides, the CDR3 is TGTGCCAGCAGCTTAGGGCCCAACACTGAAGCTTTCTTT.

V is TRBV11-2 and J is TRBJ2-2, with D maybe TRBD1 (6 bases). Between the trimmed V and J ends, which lost 3 bases and 4 bases, there was a span of 12 bases. CDR1 is SGHAT and CDR2 is FQNNGV in the germline V gene. The CDR3 runs to 15 residues. CDR3: CASSFTGTTTGELFF. The CDR3 DNA reads TGTGCCAGCAGCTTCACCGGGACAACCACCGGGGAGCTGTTTTTT.

The genes are TRBV18 and TRBJ1-4, with D perhaps TRBD1 (5 bases). The ends were cut back, 1 base at V and 1 base at J, with 16 bases in the middle. The CDR3 loop spans 18 amino acids. Germline V gene sequence: CDR1 KGHSH, CDR2 LQKENI. As DNA, the CDR3 is TGTGCCAGCTCACCACGGGGGGAACCCCAGAAAACTAATGAAAAACTGTTTTTT. Translated, it gives CASSPRGEPQKTNEKLFF. Drawing the rest from reference TRBV18 and TRBJ1-4, the complete variable domain is NAGVMQNPRHLVRRRGQEARLRCSPMKGHSHVYWYRQLPEEGLKFMVYLQKENIIDESGMPKERFSAEFPKEGPSILRIQQVVRGDSAAYFCASSPRGEPQKTNEKLFFGSGTQLSVL.

In this sample, this clone turned up once. This chain joins TRBV19 and TRBJ2-2, with a possible D match to TRBD2 (6 bases). This CDR3 has 16 residues. CDR1 and CDR2 (germline): LNHDA, SQIVND (reference sequence). The V gene lost 4 bases and the J gene lost 4 bases, with 16 bases spanning the gap. The CDR3 DNA sequence: TGTGCCAGTAGTACTCCCGTAAGGAGGGGCACCGGGGAGCTGTTTTTT. Translating gives CASSTPVRRGTGELFF.

This sequence joins TRBV10-2 and TRBJ2-2; D possibly corresponds to TRBD2 (5 bases). The CDR3 runs to 15 residues. V lost 2 bases to trimming and J lost 2 bases, with 9 bases between them. Looked up from germline, CDR1 is WSHSY and CDR2 is SAAADI. The CDR3 loop is CASSERRVNTGELFF. The CDR3, as DNA: TGCGCCAGCAGTGAGCGGCGGGTTAACACCGGGGAGCTGTTTTTT.

V is TRBV10-3 and J is TRBJ2-3, with D unclear. The V gene's germline CDR1 is ENHRY and CDR2 SYGVKD. V was shortened by 5 bases and J by 0 bases, with 3 bases between the two germline ends. The CDR3 is 12 amino acids. The CDR3 DNA follows: TGTGCCATCAGTCCTAGCACAGATACGCAGTATTTT. Protein: CAISPSTDTQYF.

The CDR3 loop reads CASSLGAQGAMNTEAFF. The CDR3 coding sequence is TGCGCCAGCAGCTTGGGGGCACAGGGGGCAATGAACACTGAAGCTTTCTTT. The chain links TRBV5-1 to TRBJ1-1; 9 bases are a match to TRBD1. J lost 0 bases, V lost 0 bases, and 6 bases had no gene match. This CDR3 has 17 residues. The germline CDR1 and CDR2 sequences are SGHRS and YFSETQ.

On this clone itself: Its ends do not fully match the called genes, so a read error is possible. V usage is TRBV3-1 (or the pseudogene TRBV3-2) and J usage is TRBJ2-1; D is possibly TRBD1 (5 bases). Germline assignment: CDR1 LGHDT and CDR2 YNNKEL (reference sequence). The CDR3 is 13 amino acids. The CDR3 coding sequence is TGTGCCAGCAGCCAAGATGGTGGGCAGGGAAAAATCTTC. Translation: CASSQDGGQGKIF.

The genes are TRBV4-2 and TRBJ1-5, with D perhaps matching TRBD1 (6 bases). The CDR3 runs 12 residues. CDR1 is LGHNA, CDR2 YNFKEQ, per germline. V was shortened by 7 bases and J by 5 bases, with 9 bases between the two germline ends. CDR3 amino acids: CASKGVDQPQHF. The CDR3 nucleotides are TGTGCCAGCAAGGGGGTGGATCAGCCCCAGCATTTT.

The chain carries TRBV5-1 and TRBJ2-7, with TRBD2 identical over 9 bases. The CDR3 is made up of 14 amino acids. From germline, CDR1 is SGHRS and CDR2 YFSETQ. The V gene end was trimmed by 2 bases and the J gene end by 2 bases; junction bases not matched to a gene: 2. The CDR3 DNA reads TGCGCCAGCAGCTTTCTAGCGGGGACCTACGAGCAGTACTTC. Protein: CASSFLAGTYEQYF.